The 30 T cell receptor beta chains below were found in one sample sequenced in a study of blood T cell repertoires in COVID-19. Clones were read by immunoSEQ multiplex PCR, and TCRdb kept only the in-frame ones, dropping some. The sample includes 200,000 to 250,000 clones, 92% seen only once; the top ten take about 1.3%. Sequenced: peripheral blood. Receptors were obtained from a man aged 30 to 45 with acute or convalescent COVID-19.

The rearrangement joins TRBV6-5 to TRBJ2-2; the D gene is possibly TRBD1 (5 bases). The V end lost 6 bases, the J end lost 1 base, and 12 bases lay between the germline ends. This CDR3 contains 15 residues. The germline V gene encodes CDR1 MNHEY and CDR2 SVGAGI. The DNA of the CDR3 is TGTGCCAGCAGACTCGGACAACAGAACACCGGGGAGCTGTTTTTT. Encoded protein: CASRLGQQNTGELFF.

This clone was recorded only once. The chain carries TRBV3-1 (or the pseudogene TRBV3-2) and TRBJ2-6, with unresolved D. Per the germline V gene, CDR1 is LGHDT and CDR2 is YNNKEL (reference sequence). CDR3 length: 14 amino acids. V was pared by 0 bases and J by 3 bases, with 3 bases between. The CDR3 loop is CASSQDIGANVLTF. In DNA form, the CDR3 reads TGTGCCAGCAGCCAAGATATTGGGGCCAACGTCCTGACTTTC.

In its sample, this clone was seen once. This rearrangement joins TRBV28 to TRBJ2-2, with unresolved D. CDR3 length: 13 amino acids. V shed 2 bases and J shed 4 bases, with 5 bases lying between them. CDR1 is MDHEN, CDR2 SYDVKM, per germline. CDR3 in amino acids: CASSLVGTGELFF. CDR3 in DNA: TGTGCCAGCAGTTTAGTCGGCACCGGGGAGCTGTTTTTT. Using reference TRBV28 and TRBJ2-2 for the parts outside the CDR3, the full variable domain is DVKVTQSSRYLVKRTGEKVFLECVQDMDHENMFWYRQDPGLGLRLIYFSYDVKMKEKGDIPEGYSVSREKKERFSLILESASTNQTSMYLCASSLVGTGELFFGEGSRLTVL.

CDR3 loop: CASSAGQHNEQFF. The CDR3 bases are TGTGCCAGCAGCGCCGGACAGCACAATGAGCAGTTCTTC. The chain employs TRBV7-9 and TRBJ2-1; possible D gene TRBD1, 6 bases. The ends were cut back, 5 bases at V and 5 bases at J, with 10 bases in the middle. This CDR3 comprises 13 residues. Germline V lookup: CDR1 SEHNR, CDR2 FQNEAQ (reference sequence).

This clone was seen once. J is TRBJ1-2 and V is TRBV24-1; 7 nucleotides agree with TRBD1. The germline V gene has CDR1 KGHDR and CDR2 SFDVKD. Trimming took 9 bases from V and 6 from J; bases not matched to a gene: 9. The CDR3 consists of 13 residues. The CDR3 coding sequence is TGTGCCACCTCTTTAGGGGGCGAAGATGGCTACACCTTC. This codes for CATSLGGEDGYTF.

The chain couples TRBV7-9 to TRBJ1-1, with D hard to call. CDR3 length equals 14 residues. Trimming pared 5 bases from V and 4 bases from J, leaving 14 bases between. Germline values: CDR1 SEHNR, CDR2 FQNEAQ (reference sequence). CDR3 nucleotides: TGTGCCAGCAGCCCTAGCCCGCCCGTCACTGAAGCTTTCTTT. This encodes CASSPSPPVTEAFF. The complete variable domain, with remaining parts taken from reference TRBV7-9 and TRBJ1-1, reads DTGVSQNPRHKITKRGQNVTFRCDPISEHNRLYWYRQTLGQGPEFLTYFQNEAQLEKSRLLSDRFSAERPKGSFSTLEIQRTEQGDSAMYLCASSPSPPVTEAFFGQGTRLTVV.

The chain links TRBV7-2 to TRBJ1-2; D may be TRBD1 (6 bases). CDR1 and CDR2 (germline): SGHTA, FQGNSA. Trimming left V 1 base short and J 7 bases short, with 16 bases between. CDR3 length: 15 amino acids. The CDR3 sequence: CASSLVDGGRFGYTF. CDR3 coding DNA: TGTGCCAGCAGCTTAGTTGACGGGGGGCGTTTTGGCTACACCTTC.

V usage is TRBV18 and J usage is TRBJ1-2, with D uncertain. The CDR3 runs 14 residues. V gave up 3 bases and J gave up 3 bases, with 11 bases separating them. Germline V gene data show CDR1 as KGHSH and CDR2 as LQKENI. The CDR3 region has the DNA TGTGCCAGCTCACCGAACATGGCGGACTATGGCTACACCTTC. It is translated as CASSPNMADYGYTF. Full variable domain (outside the CDR3, taken from reference TRBV18 and TRBJ1-2): NAGVMQNPRHLVRRRGQEARLRCSPMKGHSHVYWYRQLPEEGLKFMVYLQKENIIDESGMPKERFSAEFPKEGPSILRIQQVVRGDSAAYFCASSPNMADYGYTFGSGTRLTVV.

CDR3 in DNA: TGTGCCACCAGCAGACCACAGGGTGATATCGATGAGCAGTTCTTC. Its translation is CATSRPQGDIDEQFF. The genes are TRBV15 and TRBJ2-1; D perhaps matches TRBD1 (6 bases). V lost 2 bases to trimming and J lost 8 bases, with 16 bases between them. This CDR3 is built from 15 residues. CDR1 is LNHNV and CDR2 is YYDKDF in the germline V gene (reference sequence).

This chain connects TRBV14 to TRBJ2-4; the D gene is possibly TRBD1 (6 bases). CDR1 and CDR2 from the germline V gene are SGHDN and FVKESK. This CDR3 contains 15 residues. Deletions cut 4 bases from V and 3 bases from J, with 13 bases between. The CDR3 region has the DNA TGTGCCAGCAGCCCCCGCGGCAGGGGCAAAAACATTCAGTACTTC. Its translation is CASSPRGRGKNIQYF.

This clone was observed once. The chain has TRBV4-1 and TRBJ2-1, with 14 bases matching TRBD2. The CDR3 has 14 amino acids. V was pared by 5 bases and J by 10 bases, with 4 bases of the junction left unmatched. Germline lookup yields CDR1 MGHRA and CDR2 YSYEKL. CDR3 amino acids: CASSGGLAGEEQFF. The CDR3 nucleotides are TGCGCCAGCAGCGGGGGACTAGCGGGAGAAGAGCAGTTCTTC.

CDR3 sequence reads: CASSPDSGKLQETQYF. For the CDR3, the DNA is TGTGCCAGCAGTCCGGATAGCGGTAAGCTTCAAGAGACCCAGTACTTC. This chain uses TRBV28 with TRBJ2-5; maybe TRBD2 (6 bases). The CDR3 is 16 residues long. The germline CDR1 and CDR2 sequences are MDHEN and SYDVKM. Trimming cost V 5 bases and J 2 bases, with 18 bases left between them.

The gene calls are TRBV11-2 and TRBJ2-1; D remains unclear. The V end was cut by 4 bases, the J end by 12 bases, with 10 bases between. CDR3 size: 11 residues. Germline CDR1 and CDR2: SGHAT and FQNNGV. For the CDR3, the DNA is TGTGCCAGCAGCTCAATCGCAGGGCAGTTCTTC. Translating it yields CASSSIAGQFF.

The genes are TRBV5-1 and TRBJ2-1; D might be TRBD2 (5 bases). The V gene's germline CDR1 is SGHRS and CDR2 YFSETQ. V was trimmed by 0 bases and J by 3 bases, leaving 13 bases between them. This CDR3 is built from 16 residues. CDR3 nucleotide sequence: TGCGCCAGCAGCTTGGCCGGGCGGGCCTACTACAATGAGCAGTTCTTC. It yields the protein CASSLAGRAYYNEQFF.

J is TRBJ1-6 and V is TRBV6-4; 7 bases are shared with TRBD1. The CDR3 consists of 15 residues. Germline V gene lookup returns CDR1 MRHNA and CDR2 SNTAGT. V lost 3 bases, J lost 5 bases, and 4 bases stayed unmatched. This CDR3 is CASSESGTDNSPLHF. Written as DNA, the CDR3 is TGTGCCAGCAGTGAATCCGGGACAGATAATTCACCCCTCCACTTT.

The CDR3 DNA reads as TGCGCCAGCACTGGACTAGCGGTGAGCTCCTACGAGCAGTACTTC. Translating gives CASTGLAVSSYEQYF. The gene calls are TRBV10-2 and TRBJ2-7, with 10 bases fitting TRBD2. V gave up 7 bases and J gave up 0 bases; unmatched junction bases: 6. Germline V gene sequence: CDR1 WSHSY, CDR2 SAAADI. CDR3 length: 15 amino acids.

V gene TRBV3-1 (or the pseudogene TRBV3-2) combines with J gene TRBJ2-2, with 7 positions matching TRBD1. This CDR3 spans 15 amino acids. Trimming at V came to 5 bases and at J to 1 base, leaving 4 bases not matched to a gene. Germline V gene lookup returns CDR1 LGHDT and CDR2 YNNKEL (reference sequence). CDR3 DNA sequence: TGTGCCAGCAGCGGTTGGACAGGGAACACCGGGGAGCTGTTTTTT. Protein sequence: CASSGWTGNTGELFF.

This clone was counted a single time. The rearrangement joins TRBV7-3 to TRBJ2-3, with 7 bases identical to TRBD2. Germline V lookup: CDR1 SGHTA, CDR2 FQGTGA. The CDR3 is made up of 15 amino acids. V shed 6 bases, J shed 0 bases, and the junction held 6 bases outside the gene matches. The CDR3 sequence: CASRGGGTSTDTQYF. CDR3 bases: TGTGCCAGCAGAGGCGGGGGAACTAGCACAGATACGCAGTATTTT.

This chain links TRBV2 with TRBJ1-1; no clear D. The CDR3 has 12 amino acids. Deletions cut 7 bases from V and 5 bases from J, with 11 bases between. Germline CDR1 SNHLY, CDR2 FYNNEI. The CDR3 protein is CASTWAPTEAFF. The CDR3 DNA is TGTGCCAGCACCTGGGCGCCTACTGAAGCTTTCTTT.

This chain links TRBV25-1 with TRBJ2-1, with 11 bases that match TRBD2. This CDR3 comprises 16 residues. V lost 5 bases, J lost 1 base, and 4 bases stayed unmatched. CDR1 MGHDK and CDR2 SYGVNS come from the germline V gene. In nucleotides, the CDR3 is TGTGCCAGCAGTCGCCTAGCGGGAGGATCCTACAATGAGCAGTTCTTC. It codes for CASSRLAGGSYNEQFF.

The DNA for the CDR3 is TGTGCCAGTGGGATAGGGGAGTTCCCTGGAAACACCATATATTTT. Its translation: CASGIGEFPGNTIYF. The V call is TRBV19, the J call TRBJ1-3; D may be TRBD1 (5 bases). The CDR3 runs to 15 residues. Deletions cut 8 bases from V and 2 bases from J, with 16 bases between. The germline V gene has CDR1 LNHDA and CDR2 SQIVND (reference sequence).

In this sample, this clone turned up once. The chain uses TRBV5-1 and TRBJ1-2, with 11 bases fitting TRBD1. After removal of 4 bases from V and 5 bases from J, the junction contained 7 bases not matched to a gene. The CDR3 extends over 15 amino acids. Germline V gene sequence: CDR1 SGHRS, CDR2 YFSETQ. CDR3 DNA: TGCGCCAGCAGCCTCGGGACAGGGGGATTGTATGGCTACACCTTC. This gives the protein CASSLGTGGLYGYTF.

In regard to this clone: One end of the junction fails to match germline, which may point to a read error. The chain uses TRBV7-3 and TRBJ2-7; perhaps TRBD2 as D (5 bases). The CDR3 loop spans 14 amino acids. In germline, CDR1 is SGHTA, CDR2 FQGTGA. The CDR3 reads CASSLSSTSFEQYF. In DNA, the CDR3 is TGTGCCAGCAGCCTTTCTAGCACCTCCTTCGAGCAGTACTTC.

The genes are TRBV27 and TRBJ1-2, with a possible D match to TRBD1 (5 bases). Germline lookup yields CDR1 MNHEY and CDR2 SMNVEV (reference sequence). This CDR3 is 13 amino acids long. V shed 7 bases and J shed 4 bases, with 13 bases lying between them. The CDR3 reads CASKKQDSYGYTF. The CDR3 DNA follows: TGTGCCAGCAAAAAACAGGATAGCTATGGCTACACCTTC.

This rearrangement joins TRBV6-6 to TRBJ1-2; 11 bases are a match to TRBD1. V lost 6 bases, J lost 0 bases, and 3 bases stayed unmatched. This CDR3 is 15 amino acids long. The germline V gene has CDR1 MNHNY and CDR2 SVGAGI (reference sequence). The CDR3 DNA reads TGTGCCAGCAGGGAGGGACAGGGGGCTAACTATGGCTACACCTTC. Its protein product is CASREGQGANYGYTF.

V usage is TRBV6-6 and J usage is TRBJ1-2; D ambiguous. V was pared by 8 bases and J by 6 bases, with 22 bases between. This CDR3 spans 15 amino acids. Germline V lookup: CDR1 MNHNY, CDR2 SVGAGI (reference sequence). The CDR3 sequence: CASGPPLAGVNGYTF. In nucleotides, the CDR3 is TGTGCCAGCGGGCCCCCCCTCGCCGGGGTAAATGGCTACACCTTC.

The V call is TRBV7-8, the J call TRBJ1-2; TRBD1 agrees at 7 bases. Germline CDR1 is SGHVS and CDR2 is FQNEAQ. This CDR3 contains 16 residues. The V segment lost 5 bases and the J segment 4 bases; nucleotides outside the gene matches: 13. The CDR3 loop is CASSPTTGDESYGYTF. The CDR3 DNA reads as TGTGCCAGCAGCCCCACAACAGGGGACGAAAGCTATGGCTACACCTTC.

The table lists this clone with a count of one. The rearrangement joins TRBV10-3 to TRBJ2-3; D is unclear. Trimming stripped 10 bases from V and 2 bases from J, with 10 bases between. The CDR3 is 12 residues long. Germline CDR1 ENHRY, CDR2 SYGVKD. The CDR3 bases are TGTGCCACAAGCCCGAACACAGATACGCAGTATTTT. This gives the protein CATSPNTDTQYF.

In nucleotides, the CDR3 is TGTGCCAGCAGCGCAAAAAATTCTCAGGGCCCAAGGAGGGATGAGCAGTTCTTC. Amino acids: CASSAKNSQGPRRDEQFF. The rearrangement uses TRBV9 and TRBJ2-1; D is possibly TRBD2 (6 bases). V lost 3 bases to trimming and J lost 8 bases, with 27 bases between them. This CDR3 contains 18 residues. CDR1 and CDR2 from the germline V gene are SGDLS and YYNGEE.

The gene calls are TRBV5-1 and TRBJ1-2; the D gene is possibly TRBD1 (6 bases). This CDR3 region has 15 residues. Germline V CDR1 and CDR2: SGHRS, YFSETQ. The germline V and J ends were trimmed by 2 bases and 0 bases, with 11 bases remaining between them. The CDR3 is CASSLGTSTNYGYTF. The CDR3 nucleotides read TGCGCCAGCAGCTTAGGGACATCCACTAACTATGGCTACACCTTC.